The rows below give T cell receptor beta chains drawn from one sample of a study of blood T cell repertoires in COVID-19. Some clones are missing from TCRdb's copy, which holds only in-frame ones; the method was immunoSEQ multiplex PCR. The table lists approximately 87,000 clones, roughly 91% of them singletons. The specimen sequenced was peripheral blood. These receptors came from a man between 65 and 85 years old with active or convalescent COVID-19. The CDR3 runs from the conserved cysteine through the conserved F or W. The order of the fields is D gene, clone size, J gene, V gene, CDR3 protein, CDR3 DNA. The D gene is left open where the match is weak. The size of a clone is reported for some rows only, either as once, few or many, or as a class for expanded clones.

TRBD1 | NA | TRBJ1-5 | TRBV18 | CASSPGQEQPQHF | TGTGCCAGCTCCCCTGGACAGGAGCAGCCCCAGCATTTT
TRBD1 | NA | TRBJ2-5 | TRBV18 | CASSPTGTDQETQYF | TGTGCCAGCTCACCGACAGGGACGGACCAAGAGACCCAGTACTTC
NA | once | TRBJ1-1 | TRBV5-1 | CASSSLWNTEAFF | TGCGCCAGCAGCTCCCTATGGAACACTGAAGCTTTCTTT
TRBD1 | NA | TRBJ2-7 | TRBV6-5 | CASRDRTTYEQYF | TGTGCCAGCAGGGACAGGACGACCTACGAGCAGTACTTC
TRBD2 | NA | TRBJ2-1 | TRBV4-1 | CASSHLDMGLAGYNEQFF | TGCGCCAGCAGCCACCTAGACATGGGACTAGCGGGGTACAATGAGCAGTTCTTC
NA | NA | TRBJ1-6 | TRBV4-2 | CASSQDTRGTASSPLHF | TGTGCCAGCAGCCAAGATACACGCGGGACGGCCAGTTCACCCCTCCACTTT
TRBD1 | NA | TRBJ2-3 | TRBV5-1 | CASSLLLTGGASDTQYF | TGCGCCAGCAGCTTGCTTCTGACAGGGGGCGCGTCAGATACGCAGTATTTT
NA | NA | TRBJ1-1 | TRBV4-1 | CASSQGGDGTEAFF | TGCGCCAGCAGCCAAGGGGGCGATGGCACTGAAGCTTTCTTT
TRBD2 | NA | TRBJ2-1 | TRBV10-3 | CAAQRGGENNEQFF | TGTGCCGCCCAGCGGGGAGGTGAGAACAATGAGCAGTTCTTC
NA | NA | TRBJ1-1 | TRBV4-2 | CASSRGSPEAFF | TGTGCCAGCAGCCGTGGGAGCCCTGAAGCTTTCTTT
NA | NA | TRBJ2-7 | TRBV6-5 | CASSYGGDRLTYEQYF | TGTGCCAGCAGTTATGGGGGGGACAGGTTGACCTACGAGCAGTACTTC
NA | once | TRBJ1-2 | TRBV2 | CASSLDSGANYGYTF | TGTGCCAGCAGTTTAGATTCAGGCGCTAACTATGGCTACACCTTC
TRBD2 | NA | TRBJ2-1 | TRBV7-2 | CASSLAQSGRRTWQFF | TGTGCCAGCAGCTTAGCGCAAAGCGGGAGAAGAACGTGGCAGTTCTTC
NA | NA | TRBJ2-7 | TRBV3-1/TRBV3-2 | CASSQGIGGAINEQYF | TGTGCCAGCAGCCAAGGCATAGGGGGGGCGATAAACGAGCAGTACTTC
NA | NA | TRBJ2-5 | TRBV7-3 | CASSQQGSQETQYF | TGTGCCAGCAGCCAACAGGGAAGCCAAGAGACCCAGTACTTC
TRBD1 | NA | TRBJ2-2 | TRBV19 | CASSVDRVGTGELFF | TGTGCCAGTAGTGTCGACAGGGTCGGGACCGGGGAGCTGTTTTTT
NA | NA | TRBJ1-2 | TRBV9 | CASSVARGAYTF | TGTGCCAGCAGCGTAGCTCGGGGGGCCTACACCTTC
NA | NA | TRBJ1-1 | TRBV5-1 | CASSLGTTEAFF | TGCGCCAGCAGCTTGGGGACTACTGAAGCTTTCTTT
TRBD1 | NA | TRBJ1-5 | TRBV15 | CATSRTGHNQPQHF | TGTGCCACCAGCCGGACAGGACACAATCAGCCCCAGCATTTT
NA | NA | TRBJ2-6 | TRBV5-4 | CASSSRLSGANVLTF | TGTGCCAGCAGCTCCAGACTCTCTGGGGCCAACGTCCTGACTTTC
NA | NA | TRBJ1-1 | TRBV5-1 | CASSLGLNTEAFF | TGCGCCAGCAGCTTGGGTTTAAACACTGAAGCTTTCTTT
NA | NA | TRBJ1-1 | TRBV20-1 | CSAWLVSEAFF | TGCAGTGCTTGGCTTGTCAGTGAAGCTTTCTTT
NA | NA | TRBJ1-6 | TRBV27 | CASSPASYNSPLHF | TGTGCCAGCAGTCCTGCCAGCTATAATTCACCCCTCCACTTT
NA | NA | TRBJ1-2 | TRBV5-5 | CASSFRGGRYGYTF | TGTGCCAGCAGCTTCAGGGGAGGGCGGTATGGCTACACCTTC
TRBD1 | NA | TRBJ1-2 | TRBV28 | CASSFPGQGAHGYTF | TGTGCCAGCAGTTTCCCGGGACAGGGGGCCCACGGCTACACCTTC
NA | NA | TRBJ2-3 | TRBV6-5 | CASSSYLTDTQYF | TGTGCCAGCAGCTCCTATCTCACAGATACGCAGTATTTT
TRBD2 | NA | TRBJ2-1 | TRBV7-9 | CASSLLAGGEQFF | TGTGCCAGCAGCCTCTTAGCGGGTGGTGAGCAGTTCTTC
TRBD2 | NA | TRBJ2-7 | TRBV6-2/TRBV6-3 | CASSYSILAGQSSYEQYF | TGTGCCAGCAGTTATTCGATCCTAGCGGGACAGAGCTCCTACGAGCAGTACTTC
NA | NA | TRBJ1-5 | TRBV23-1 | CASSQSLGRSGQSIQPQHF | TGCGCCAGCAGTCAATCTCTGGGTCGTTCAGGGCAGTCGATTCAGCCCCAGCATTTT
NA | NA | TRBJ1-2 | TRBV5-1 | CASSLGGSYGYTF | TGCGCCAGCAGCTTGGGAGGCAGTTATGGCTACACCTTC
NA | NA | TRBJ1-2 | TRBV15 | CATSSDRTYGYTF | TGTGCCACCAGCAGTGACAGGACCTATGGCTACACCTTC
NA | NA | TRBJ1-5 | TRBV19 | CASSMEGQGNQPQHF | TGTGCCAGTAGTATGGAGGGGCAGGGCAATCAGCCCCAGCATTTT
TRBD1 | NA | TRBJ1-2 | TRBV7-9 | CASSTGGQGRYGYTF | TGTGCCAGCAGCACGGGGGGACAGGGAAGGTATGGCTACACCTTC
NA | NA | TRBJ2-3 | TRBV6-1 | CASSDFWRDTDTQYF | TGTGCCAGCAGTGATTTCTGGCGGGACACAGATACGCAGTATTTT
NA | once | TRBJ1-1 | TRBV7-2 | CASSMRGFDLTEAFF | TGTGCCAGCAGCATGAGGGGGTTCGACTTAACTGAAGCTTTCTTT
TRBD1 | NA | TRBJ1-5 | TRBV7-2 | CASSSGTGQQPQHF | TGTGCCAGCAGCTCTGGGACAGGGCAACAGCCCCAGCATTTT
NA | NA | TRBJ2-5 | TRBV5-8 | CASSPLTRTETQYF | TGTGCCAGCAGCCCCCTTACTAGGACGGAGACCCAGTACTTC
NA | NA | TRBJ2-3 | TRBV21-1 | CASSKREGGTDTQYF | TGTGCCAGCAGCAAAAGGGAGGGGGGCACAGATACGCAGTATTTT
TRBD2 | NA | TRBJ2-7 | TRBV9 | CASSVRGEGVEEQYF | TGTGCCAGCAGCGTACGGGGGGAGGGAGTGGAGGAGCAGTACTTC